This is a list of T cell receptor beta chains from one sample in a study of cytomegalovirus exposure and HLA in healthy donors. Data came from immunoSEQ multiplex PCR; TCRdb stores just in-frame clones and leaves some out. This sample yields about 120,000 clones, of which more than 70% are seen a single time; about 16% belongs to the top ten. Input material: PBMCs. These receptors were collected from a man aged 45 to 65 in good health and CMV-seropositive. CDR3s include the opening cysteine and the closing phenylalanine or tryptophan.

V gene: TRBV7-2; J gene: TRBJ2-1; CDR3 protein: CASSRTGLGVNEQFF
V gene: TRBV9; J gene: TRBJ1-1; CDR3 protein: CASSVGWADEAFF
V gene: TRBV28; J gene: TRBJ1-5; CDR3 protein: CASSQTASNQPQHF
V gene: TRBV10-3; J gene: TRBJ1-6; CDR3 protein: CAISAPRTDRGVGLDSPLHF
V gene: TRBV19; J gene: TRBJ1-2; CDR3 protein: CASSIGQGYGYTF
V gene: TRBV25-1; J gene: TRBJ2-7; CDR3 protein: CASSEYGTGLYEQYF
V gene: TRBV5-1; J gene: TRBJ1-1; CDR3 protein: CASSLARGATEAFF
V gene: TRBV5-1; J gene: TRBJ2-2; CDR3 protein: CASSLAPGTGMSGELFF
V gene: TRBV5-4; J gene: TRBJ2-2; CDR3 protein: CASSLSGTNTGELFF
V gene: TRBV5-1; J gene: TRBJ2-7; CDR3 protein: CASSDGAGFEQYF
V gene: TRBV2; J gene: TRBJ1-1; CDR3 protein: CASSRGGLNTEAFF
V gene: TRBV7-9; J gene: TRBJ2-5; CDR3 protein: CASSYGTALQETQYF
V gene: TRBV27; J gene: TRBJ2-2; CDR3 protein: CASSIPIQGTNTGELFF
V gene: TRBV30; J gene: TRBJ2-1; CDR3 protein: CAWSAAGPSYNEQFF
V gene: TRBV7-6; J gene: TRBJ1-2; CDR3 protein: CASSFGQGGHYGYTF
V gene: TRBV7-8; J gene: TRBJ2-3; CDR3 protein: CASIRGSTDTQYF
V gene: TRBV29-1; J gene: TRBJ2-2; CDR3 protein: CSATWGRDITGELFF